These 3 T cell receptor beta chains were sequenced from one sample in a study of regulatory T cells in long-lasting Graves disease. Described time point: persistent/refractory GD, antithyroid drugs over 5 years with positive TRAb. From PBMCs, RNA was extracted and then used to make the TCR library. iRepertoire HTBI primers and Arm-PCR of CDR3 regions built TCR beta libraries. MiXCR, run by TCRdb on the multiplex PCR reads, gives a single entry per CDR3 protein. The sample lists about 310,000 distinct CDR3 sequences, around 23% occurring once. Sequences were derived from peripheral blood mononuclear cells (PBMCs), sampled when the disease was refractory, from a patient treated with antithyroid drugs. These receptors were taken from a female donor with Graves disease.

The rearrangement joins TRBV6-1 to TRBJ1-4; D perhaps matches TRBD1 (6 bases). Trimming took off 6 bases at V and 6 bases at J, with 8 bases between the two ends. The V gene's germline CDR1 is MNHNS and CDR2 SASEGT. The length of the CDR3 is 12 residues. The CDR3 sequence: CASRAGDEKLFF. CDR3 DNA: TGTGCCAGCAGGGCAGGGGATGAAAAACTGTTTTTT.

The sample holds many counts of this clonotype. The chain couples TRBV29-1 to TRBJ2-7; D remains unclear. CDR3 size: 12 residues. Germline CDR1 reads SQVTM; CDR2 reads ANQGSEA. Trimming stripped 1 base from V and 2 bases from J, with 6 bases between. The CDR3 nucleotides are TGCAGCGTTGAAGGGGAAGCCTACGAGCAGTACTTC. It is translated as CSVEGEAYEQYF.

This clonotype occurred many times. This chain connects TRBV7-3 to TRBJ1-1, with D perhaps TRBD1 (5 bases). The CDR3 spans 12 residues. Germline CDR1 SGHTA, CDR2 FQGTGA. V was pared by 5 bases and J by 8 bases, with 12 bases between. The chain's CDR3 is CASSLGAGEAFF. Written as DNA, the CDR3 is TGTGCCAGCAGCCTAGGGGCAGGGGAAGCTTTCTTT.